The T cell receptor beta chain under discussion was sequenced for a study of PD-1 blockade in classical Hodgkin lymphoma. TCRdb keeps only in-frame clones here, not all; method: immunoSEQ multiplex PCR. The sample contains fewer than 90,000 clones, approximately 94% of which appear only once. Every patient relapsed after autologous stem cell transplantation, and brentuximab vedotin exposure varied. There are 13 residues in the CDR3. V shed 6 bases and J 5 bases; nucleotides not matched to a gene: 5. From germline, CDR1 is MNHNS and CDR2 SASEGT. The chain combines TRBV6-1 with TRBJ2-5, with 8 positions matching TRBD1. This receptor was taken from a human donor with classical Hodgkin lymphoma. Sequenced material: peripheral blood mononuclear cells (PBMCs), taken at baseline. The CDR3: CASSDRGWETQYF. Written as DNA, the CDR3 is TGTGCCAGCAGCGACAGGGGTTGGGAGACCCAGTACTTC.